Each of the 5 T cell receptor beta chains below was sequenced from the same sample in a study of blood T cell repertoires in COVID-19. TCRdb's table, derived via immunoSEQ multiplex PCR, lists solely in-frame clones and lacks some. This table has more than 300,000 clones, about 92% appearing once. Sequencing was performed on PBMCs or T cells enriched from blood (not recorded which). The receptors here all came from a woman aged 25 to 45 who had recovered from COVID-19.

V and J are TRBV4-1 and TRBJ2-7; D unresolved. The V end lost 0 bases, the J end lost 0 bases, and 6 bases lay between the germline ends. CDR3 length: 14 amino acids. Per the germline V gene, CDR1 is MGHRA and CDR2 is YSYEKL. As DNA, the CDR3 is TGCGCCAGCAGCCAAGAGTTCCTCTCCTACGAGCAGTACTTC. It is translated as CASSQEFLSYEQYF.

The rearrangement joins TRBV19 to TRBJ2-1, with TRBD1 matching over 8 bases. Germline V CDR1 and CDR2: LNHDA, SQIVND (reference sequence). V trimming: 2 bases; J trimming: 10 bases; junction bases outside the gene matches: 4. The length of the CDR3 is 13 residues. The DNA of the CDR3 is TGTGCCAGTAGTATACAGGGGGCAGGGGAGCAGTTCTTC. It codes for CASSIQGAGEQFF. The full variable domain, its missing parts supplied by reference TRBV19 and TRBJ2-1, is DGGITQSPKYLFRKEGQNVTLSCEQNLNHDAMYWYRQDPGQGLRLIYYSQIVNDFQKGDIAEGYSVSREKKESFPLTVTSAQKNPTAFYLCASSIQGAGEQFFGPGTRLTVL.

The rearrangement uses TRBV7-3 and TRBJ1-2; D is unresolved. The germline V and J ends were trimmed by 6 bases and 8 bases, with 22 bases remaining between them. CDR1 and CDR2 from the germline V gene are SGHTA and FQGTGA. The CDR3 extends over 15 amino acids. CDR3 sequence reads: CASSKLGNSLEGYTF. CDR3 in DNA: TGTGCCAGCAGTAAACTTGGAAATTCTCTAGAAGGCTACACCTTC.

This chain uses TRBV3-1 (or the pseudogene TRBV3-2) with TRBJ1-5; D call uncertain. V dropped 0 bases and J dropped 4 bases, with 10 bases sitting between them. The CDR3 is 15 residues long. Germline CDR1 LGHDT, CDR2 YNNKEL (reference sequence). This CDR3 is CASSQDRQRNQPQHF. Here the CDR3 DNA reads TGTGCCAGCAGCCAAGATCGCCAGCGTAATCAGCCCCAGCATTTT.

V gene TRBV5-5 combines with J gene TRBJ2-5; tentative D call: TRBD1 (6 bases). Germline lookup yields CDR1 SGHKS and CDR2 YYEKEE (reference sequence). Trimming left V 3 bases short and J 2 bases short, with 11 bases between. This CDR3 region has 14 residues. CDR3 DNA sequence: TGTGCCAGCAGCTGGCCAGGACAGCAAGAGACCCAGTACTTC. Protein product: CASSWPGQQETQYF.